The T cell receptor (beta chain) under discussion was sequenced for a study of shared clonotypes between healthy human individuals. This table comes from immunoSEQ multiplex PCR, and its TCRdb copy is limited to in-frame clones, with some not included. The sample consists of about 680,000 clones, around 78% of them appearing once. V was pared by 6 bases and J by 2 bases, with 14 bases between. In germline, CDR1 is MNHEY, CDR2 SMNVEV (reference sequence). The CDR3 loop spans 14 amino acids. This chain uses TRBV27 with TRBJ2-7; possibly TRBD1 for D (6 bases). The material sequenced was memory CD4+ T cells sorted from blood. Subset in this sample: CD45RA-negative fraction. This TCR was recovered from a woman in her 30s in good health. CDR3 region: CASSGWGRPYEQYF. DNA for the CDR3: TGTGCCAGCAGCGGATGGGGGCGCCCCTACGAGCAGTACTTC.